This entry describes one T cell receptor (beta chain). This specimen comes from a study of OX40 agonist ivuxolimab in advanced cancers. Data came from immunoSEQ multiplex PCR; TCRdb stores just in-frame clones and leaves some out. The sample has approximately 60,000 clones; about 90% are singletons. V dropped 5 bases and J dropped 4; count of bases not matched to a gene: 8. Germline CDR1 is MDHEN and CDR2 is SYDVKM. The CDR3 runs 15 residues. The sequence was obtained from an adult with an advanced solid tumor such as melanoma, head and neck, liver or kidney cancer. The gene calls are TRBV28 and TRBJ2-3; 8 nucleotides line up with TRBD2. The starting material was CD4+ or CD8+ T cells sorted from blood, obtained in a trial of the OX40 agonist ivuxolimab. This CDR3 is CASSPQAGAADTQYF. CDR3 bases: TGTGCCAGCAGTCCCCAAGCGGGAGCTGCAGATACGCAGTATTTT.